Below, 3 T cell receptor beta chains from the same sample are listed, as sequenced in a study of molecular identifiers for immune sequencing clone quantification. TCRdb processed the PCR reads anew with MiXCR; each CDR3 protein has one entry. The table has 300,000 to 350,000 distinct CDR3 sequences, 20% to 25% seen once. The source material was naive CD8+ T cells from blood, with Jurkat cell RNA spiked in. Subset reported: FACS-sorted CD8+CD4-CCR7+CD45RA+ naive T cells. The receptors were sampled from a human donor in good health. Some libraries in this study had Jurkat cell RNA spiked in.

As regards this clonotype: This may stem from a read error, because a much larger clone lies one nucleotide away. The rearrangement links TRBV7-9 to TRBJ2-3; D is unresolved. The better agreement between TRBJ1-5 and the DNA end casts doubt on the J call. This CDR3 spans 15 amino acids. CDR1 is SEHNR, CDR2 FQNEAQ, per germline (reference sequence). CDR3 nucleotides: TGTGCCAGCAGCAGTAGCGGGATCAACACAGATACGCAGCATTTT. It codes for CASSSSGINTDTQHF.

As to this clonotype: A clone one base away is much larger, so this may be a read error. This chain connects TRBV20-1 to TRBJ1-1; D is uncertain. Germline V CDR1 and CDR2: DFQATT, SNEGSKA (reference sequence). The CDR3 is made up of 13 amino acids. The CDR3 sequence: CSATDRENTEASF. The CDR3 DNA reads TGCAGTGCTACGGACCGAGAAAACACTGAAGCTTCCTTT.

This clonotype was counted many times. This sequence joins TRBV13 and TRBJ1-1; D uncertain. This CDR3 is 12 amino acids long. The germline V and J ends were trimmed by 5 bases and 7 bases, with 11 bases remaining between them. Germline V gives CDR1 PRHDT, CDR2 FYEKMQ (reference sequence). In nucleotides, the CDR3 is TGTGCCAGCAGCCAAGTAGCTTTTGAAGCTTTCTTT. Translating gives CASSQVAFEAFF.